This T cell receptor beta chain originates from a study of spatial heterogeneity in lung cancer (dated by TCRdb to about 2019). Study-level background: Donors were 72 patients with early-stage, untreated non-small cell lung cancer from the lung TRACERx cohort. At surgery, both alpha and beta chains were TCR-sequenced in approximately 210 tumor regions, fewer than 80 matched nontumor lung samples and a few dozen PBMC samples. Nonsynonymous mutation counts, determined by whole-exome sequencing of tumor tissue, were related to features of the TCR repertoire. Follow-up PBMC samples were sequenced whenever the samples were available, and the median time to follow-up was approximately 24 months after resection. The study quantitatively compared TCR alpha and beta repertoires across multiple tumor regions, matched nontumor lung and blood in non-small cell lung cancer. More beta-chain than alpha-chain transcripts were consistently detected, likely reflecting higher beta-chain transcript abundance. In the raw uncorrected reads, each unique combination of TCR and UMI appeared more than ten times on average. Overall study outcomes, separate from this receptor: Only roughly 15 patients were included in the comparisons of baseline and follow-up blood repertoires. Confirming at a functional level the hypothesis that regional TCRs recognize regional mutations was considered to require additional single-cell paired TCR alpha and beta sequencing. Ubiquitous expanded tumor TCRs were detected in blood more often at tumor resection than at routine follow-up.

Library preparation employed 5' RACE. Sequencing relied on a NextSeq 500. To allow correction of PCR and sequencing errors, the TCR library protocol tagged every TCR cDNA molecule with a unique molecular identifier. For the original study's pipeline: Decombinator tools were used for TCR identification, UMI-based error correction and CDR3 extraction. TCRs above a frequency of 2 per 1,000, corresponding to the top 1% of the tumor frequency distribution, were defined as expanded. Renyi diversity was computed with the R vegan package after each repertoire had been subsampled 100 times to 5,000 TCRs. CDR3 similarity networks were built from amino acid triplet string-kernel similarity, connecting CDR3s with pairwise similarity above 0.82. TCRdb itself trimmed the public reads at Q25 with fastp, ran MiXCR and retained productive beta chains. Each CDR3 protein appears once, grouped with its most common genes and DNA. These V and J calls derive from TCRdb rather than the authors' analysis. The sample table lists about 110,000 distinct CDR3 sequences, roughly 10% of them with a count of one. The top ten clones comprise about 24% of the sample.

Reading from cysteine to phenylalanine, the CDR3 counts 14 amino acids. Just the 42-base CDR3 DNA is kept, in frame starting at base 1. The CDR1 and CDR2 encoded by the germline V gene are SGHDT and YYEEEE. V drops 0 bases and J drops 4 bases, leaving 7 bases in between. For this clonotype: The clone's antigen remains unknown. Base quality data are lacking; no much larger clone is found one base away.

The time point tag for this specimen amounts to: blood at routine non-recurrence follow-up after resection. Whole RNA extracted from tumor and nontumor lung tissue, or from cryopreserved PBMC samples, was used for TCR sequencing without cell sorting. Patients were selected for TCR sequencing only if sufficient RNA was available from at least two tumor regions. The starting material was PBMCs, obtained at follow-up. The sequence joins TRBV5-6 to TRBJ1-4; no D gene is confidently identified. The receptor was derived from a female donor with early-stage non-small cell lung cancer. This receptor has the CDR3 CASSLGGINEKLFF. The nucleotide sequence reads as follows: TGTGCCAGCAGCTTGGGCGGAATTAATGAAAAACTGTTTTTT.